The 23 T cell receptor beta chains given below trace back to one sample, sequenced in a study of shared clonotypes between healthy human individuals. The assay was immunoSEQ multiplex PCR, and TCRdb's table has in-frame clones only and misses some. The data hold over a million clones, with 96% observed a single time. The sequenced sample consisted of naive CD4+ T cells sorted from blood. Described subset: CD45RA+ positively selected. All receptors derive from a man aged 25-45 years in good health.

As for this clone: The same CDR3 is also encoded by other DNA sequences in this sample. The CDR3 spells CASSLVGATNEKLFF. The DNA for the CDR3 is TGTGCCAGCAGTTTAGTAGGGGCAACTAATGAAAAACTGTTTTTT. The chain has TRBV28 and TRBJ1-4; tentative D call: TRBD1 (5 bases). Between the trimmed V and J ends, which lost 2 bases and 0 bases, there was a span of 7 bases. Germline CDR1 reads MDHEN; CDR2 reads SYDVKM. This CDR3 has 15 amino acids. The whole variable domain, filled in from reference TRBV28 and TRBJ1-4, reads DVKVTQSSRYLVKRTGEKVFLECVQDMDHENMFWYRQDPGLGLRLIYFSYDVKMKEKGDIPEGYSVSREKKERFSLILESASTNQTSMYLCASSLVGATNEKLFFGSGTQLSVL.

The rearrangement links TRBV13 to TRBJ2-7; a possible D gene is TRBD1 (5 bases). Germline CDR1 reads PRHDT; CDR2 reads FYEKMQ (reference sequence). This CDR3 has 16 residues. Trimming took 1 base from V and 4 from J, leaving 17 bases between them. The CDR3 nucleotides are TGTGCCAGCAGCTTAGTCAGGGTGAACACCGTATACGAGCAGTACTTC. Translated: CASSLVRVNTVYEQYF. Filled out from reference TRBV13 and TRBJ2-7, the complete variable domain reads AAGVIQSPRHLIKEKRETATLKCYPIPRHDTVYWYQQGPGQDPQFLISFYEKMQSDKGSIPDRFSAQQFSDYHSELNMSSLELGDSALYFCASSLVRVNTVYEQYFGPGTRLTVT.

The chain has TRBV7-2 and TRBJ1-1; 9 nucleotides line up with TRBD1. The germline V gene encodes CDR1 SGHTA and CDR2 FQGNSA. With 5 bases clipped from V and 8 bases from J, the junction kept 12 bases outside the gene matches. This CDR3 has 15 amino acids. CDR3 amino acids: CASSPSGTGLLEAFF. Written as DNA, the CDR3 is TGTGCCAGCAGCCCGTCCGGGACAGGGTTACTCGAAGCTTTCTTT.

The chain is built from TRBV2 and TRBJ2-5; possibly TRBD1 for D (6 bases). The V end lost 8 bases, the J end lost 5 bases, and 15 bases lay between the germline ends. Germline CDR1 and CDR2: SNHLY and FYNNEI. CDR3 length: 13 amino acids. In DNA form, the CDR3 reads TGTGCCAGCCAGAGTACAGGGCCCGAGACCCAGTACTTC. Protein product: CASQSTGPETQYF.

This chain joins TRBV7-3 and TRBJ2-1, with D possibly matching TRBD1 (6 bases). Trimming removed 5 bases at V and 0 bases at J, with 14 bases between. The CDR3 has 16 amino acids. CDR1 SGHTA and CDR2 FQGTGA come from the germline V gene. CDR3 sequence: CASSPIAGASYNEQFF. The CDR3 DNA follows: TGTGCCAGCAGCCCTATCGCAGGGGCCTCCTACAATGAGCAGTTCTTC.

The chain carries TRBV29-1 and TRBJ2-7, with a weak D call TRBD2 (5 bases). Trimming shortened V by 5 bases and J by 6 bases, and 20 bases separated the two germline ends. CDR3 size: 14 residues. Looked up from germline, CDR1 is SQVTM and CDR2 is ANQGSEA. CDR3: CSVTHEGGVGEQYF. DNA of the CDR3: TGCAGCGTTACCCATGAGGGTGGCGTCGGCGAGCAGTACTTC.

The V gene is TRBV14, the J gene TRBJ2-7; the match to TRBD2 covers 8 bases. The V gene end was trimmed by 3 bases and the J gene end by 3 bases; junction bases not matched to a gene: 13. The V gene's germline CDR1 is SGHDN and CDR2 FVKESK. The CDR3 totals 17 residues. The CDR3 spells CASSQLPRGGYNYEQYF. The CDR3 bases are TGTGCCAGCAGCCAGTTGCCCCGGGGGGGCTACAACTACGAGCAGTACTTC.

The rearrangement links TRBV7-6 to TRBJ2-7; TRBD2 aligns across 12 bases. The V gene's germline CDR1 is SGHVS and CDR2 FNYEAQ. This CDR3 contains 16 residues. J gave up 4 bases and V 1 base, and 5 bases lay outside the gene matches. The CDR3: CASSLVASGRAYEQYF. The DNA of the CDR3 is TGTGCCAGCAGCTTAGTAGCTAGCGGGAGGGCTTACGAGCAGTACTTC. The variable domain in full, completed from reference TRBV7-6 and TRBJ2-7, reads GAGVSQSPRYKVTKRGQDVALRCDPISGHVSLYWYRQALGQGPEFLTYFNYEAQQDKSGLPNDRFSAERPEGSISTLTIQRTEQRDSAMYRCASSLVASGRAYEQYFGPGTRLTVT.

The V gene is TRBV6-4, the J gene TRBJ2-2; D not certain. The germline V gene encodes CDR1 MRHNA and CDR2 SNTAGT. The CDR3 contains 14 residues. V shed 5 bases and J shed 0 bases, with 7 bases lying between them. Here the CDR3 reads CASSFSTNTGELFF. CDR3 bases: TGTGCCAGCAGTTTCAGTACGAACACCGGGGAGCTGTTTTTT.

This rearrangement joins TRBV5-4 to TRBJ2-3, with no clear D. This CDR3 has 15 amino acids. V gave up 2 bases and J gave up 7 bases, with 17 bases separating them. Germline loops: CDR1 SGHNT, CDR2 YYREEE (reference sequence). The CDR3 spells CASSFFSLRMNTQYF. As DNA, the CDR3 is TGTGCCAGCAGCTTTTTCTCGCTGAGGATGAATACGCAGTATTTT.

The chain carries TRBV18 and TRBJ2-5; D remains ambiguous. The V and J ends lost 2 bases and 3 bases respectively, with 7 bases between them. Germline CDR1 reads KGHSH; CDR2 reads LQKENI. CDR3 size: 13 residues. The CDR3 sequence is CASSPALKETQYF. The CDR3 nucleotides are TGTGCCAGCTCACCAGCTCTGAAAGAGACCCAGTACTTC. Full variable domain (remainder filled in from reference TRBV18 and TRBJ2-5): NAGVMQNPRHLVRRRGQEARLRCSPMKGHSHVYWYRQLPEEGLKFMVYLQKENIIDESGMPKERFSAEFPKEGPSILRIQQVVRGDSAAYFCASSPALKETQYFGPGTRLLVL.

This chain joins TRBV28 and TRBJ2-7; D remains unclear. Germline V CDR1 and CDR2: MDHEN, SYDVKM. CDR3 length: 12 residues. V lost 5 bases, J lost 5 bases, and 10 bases lay in between. CDR3 loop: CASSRMPHEQYF. CDR3 DNA sequence: TGTGCCAGCAGTCGCATGCCCCACGAGCAGTACTTC.

V gene TRBV7-9 combines with J gene TRBJ1-5; D might be TRBD1 (5 bases). The ends were cut back, 3 bases at V and 6 bases at J, with 9 bases in the middle. Per germline, CDR1 SEHNR and CDR2 FQNEAQ (reference sequence). This CDR3 comprises 13 residues. CDR3 amino acids: CASSFGGTQPQHF. The CDR3 region has the DNA TGTGCCAGCAGCTTTGGAGGGACTCAGCCCCAGCATTTT.

V gene TRBV6-5 combines with J gene TRBJ1-5, with 9 bases matching TRBD1. Unmatched junction bases numbered 5, after V lost 5 bases and J lost 9 bases. Germline V gene lookup returns CDR1 MNHEY and CDR2 SVGAGI. CDR3 size: 13 residues. CDR3 sequence reads: CASSGGQGRPQHF. In DNA form, the CDR3 reads TGTGCCAGCAGTGGGGGACAGGGAAGGCCCCAGCATTTT.

The genes are TRBV5-5 and TRBJ1-3, with a possible D match to TRBD1 (6 bases). Germline lookup yields CDR1 SGHKS and CDR2 YYEKEE (reference sequence). Trimming pared 2 bases from V and 0 bases from J, leaving 9 bases between. The CDR3 is 15 amino acids. CDR3 amino acids: CASSLRQVSGNTIYF. CDR3 nucleotides: TGTGCCAGCAGCTTAAGACAGGTCTCTGGAAACACCATATATTTT.

This chain uses TRBV5-4 with TRBJ2-3; possible D gene TRBD2, 6 bases. The germline V gene encodes CDR1 SGHNT and CDR2 YYREEE (reference sequence). Trimming left V 4 bases short and J 2 bases short, with 20 bases between. The CDR3 runs 17 residues. DNA for the CDR3: TGTGCCAGCAGCCCCGTAGGACGGGAGACCCCCACAGATACGCAGTATTTT. As protein: CASSPVGRETPTDTQYF.

The chain carries TRBV4-2 and TRBJ2-1; TRBD2 matches 7 bases. CDR1 is LGHNA and CDR2 is YNFKEQ in the germline V gene. There are 15 residues in the CDR3. With V trimmed by 0 bases and J by 7 bases, 6 bases remained unmatched. The CDR3 loop reads CASSQEGGEGNEQFF. The CDR3 DNA reads as TGTGCCAGCAGCCAAGAAGGAGGGGAGGGGAATGAGCAGTTCTTC.

The gene calls are TRBV27 and TRBJ1-5, with D tentatively TRBD1 (5 bases). The CDR3 is 17 amino acids. V was clipped by 2 bases and J by 5 bases, with 19 bases between them. Germline V gene sequence: CDR1 MNHEY, CDR2 SMNVEV (reference sequence). The CDR3 DNA reads TGTGCCAGCAGTTTAAGGGGCCGGACAAAATCCGATCAGCCCCAGCATTTT. Translating gives CASSLRGRTKSDQPQHF.

The CDR3 region is CASSLARLAHEQFF. The CDR3 DNA follows: TGTGCCAGCAGCTTAGCGAGATTAGCTCATGAGCAGTTCTTC. The J gene is TRBJ2-1, the V gene TRBV7-9; D unresolved. V lost 0 bases and J lost 8, with 11 bases in between. CDR1 SEHNR and CDR2 FQNEAQ come from the germline V gene (reference sequence). The CDR3 contains 14 residues.

V and J are TRBV6-1 and TRBJ2-1, with a tentative D call TRBD2 (6 bases). Germline values: CDR1 MNHNS, CDR2 SASEGT. The V and J ends lost 4 bases and 0 bases respectively, with 10 bases between them. This CDR3 is built from 15 residues. In nucleotides, the CDR3 is TGTGCCAGCAGTGCCTTAGCGGACTCCTACAATGAGCAGTTCTTC. As protein: CASSALADSYNEQFF.

DNA for the CDR3: TGTGCCAGCAGTTTAAAACAGGGGGGTCAGCCCCAGCATTTT. Amino acids: CASSLKQGGQPQHF. This chain uses TRBV27 with TRBJ1-5, with 8 nucleotides matching TRBD1. This CDR3 has 14 amino acids. Germline lookup yields CDR1 MNHEY and CDR2 SMNVEV (reference sequence). V lost 2 bases and J lost 6; bases outside the gene matches: 3.

The CDR3 nucleotides are TGCGCCAGCAGCTACGTGGGGGCAACTAATGAAAAACTGTTTTTT. It encodes CASSYVGATNEKLFF. The V gene is TRBV5-1, the J gene TRBJ1-4; a possible D gene is TRBD1 (5 bases). CDR1 and CDR2 from the germline V gene are SGHRS and YFSETQ. This CDR3 has 15 amino acids. V lost 3 bases and J lost 0, with 9 bases in between.

As to this clone: The same CDR3 is also encoded by other DNA sequences in this sample. The chain couples TRBV5-1 to TRBJ2-2; the match to TRBD2 covers 9 bases. Per germline, CDR1 SGHRS and CDR2 YFSETQ. Unmatched junction bases numbered 2, after V lost 4 bases and J lost 1 base. The CDR3 covers 15 residues. The DNA of the CDR3 is TGCGCCAGCAGCCCGACTAGCGGGAACACCGGGGAGCTGTTTTTT. It yields the protein CASSPTSGNTGELFF.